This T cell receptor (beta chain) is from a study of OX40 agonist ivuxolimab in advanced cancers. About the research overall: Ivuxolimab, an agonistic anti-OX40 (CD134) antibody, was given to patients.

The germline CDR1 and CDR2 sequences are SEHNR and FQNEAQ (reference sequence). The CDR3 has 18 amino acids. The V end was cut by 6 bases, the J end by 6 bases, with 28 bases between. This clone showed up just a few times. Measured with immunoSEQ multiplex PCR; TCRdb has only the in-frame clones, and not every one. The sample yields under 25,000 clones, 86% seen once. This clonotype was sampled from an adult with an advanced solid tumor such as melanoma, head and neck, liver or kidney cancer. The chain has TRBV7-9 and TRBJ2-3; TRBD1 is a possible D gene (5 bases). The sample in question was CD4+ or CD8+ T cells sorted from blood, obtained in a trial of the OX40 agonist ivuxolimab. CDR3 bases: TGTGCCAGCAGTCTGCCCAGGGCAGGACGAAAGTTGTGGGATACGCAGTATTTT. As protein: CASSLPRAGRKLWDTQYF.